Described below is a single TCR beta chain sequence and its context. These data originate in a study of blood T cell repertoires in COVID-19. The table came from immunoSEQ multiplex PCR; TCRdb's copy has only in-frame clones and leaves some out. The repertoire holds roughly 200,000 clones, with roughly 84% as singletons. Germline-derived CDR1 and CDR2 are MGHRA and YSYEKL. The CDR3 is 14 residues long. V shed 4 bases, J shed 6 bases, and the junction held 9 bases outside the gene matches. The study recruited people aged 18 to 89 years across approximately 24 US areas. The V gene is TRBV4-1, the J gene TRBJ2-7; 7 positions agree with TRBD2. The sequence was collected from a young man in a cohort exposed to, infected with or recovered from COVID-19 (not recorded which). Sequenced material: PBMCs or T cells enriched from blood (not recorded which). The CDR3 DNA sequence: TGCGCCAGCAGCCCGGGGGGTTATACACGCGAGCAGTACTTC. As protein: CASSPGGYTREQYF.